What follows are 27 T cell receptor beta chains derived from one specimen sequenced in a study of blood T cell repertoires in COVID-19. Assay: immunoSEQ multiplex PCR; the TCRdb copy retains only in-frame clones and omits some. The sample has 200,000 or so clones, 65% to 85% seen once. The specimen was PBMCs or T cells enriched from blood (not recorded which). The receptor source for this set is a man aged 40-49 years who had recovered from COVID-19.

A word on this clone: The conserved final phenylalanine or tryptophan is absent from the CDR3, which likely points to a read error. No DNA is shown, since the ends of the CDR3 on it are uncertain; the CDR3 is the one TCRdb lists. The chain links TRBV7-2 to TRBJ2-2; TRBD2 is the table's D call, not checked against the DNA. CDR1 SGHTA and CDR2 FQGNSA come from the germline V gene. The CDR3 has 14 residues if both end residues are counted. The CDR3 region is CASSLIGTSGGPSL.

The chain is built from TRBV7-9 and TRBJ1-1; D is unclear. V shed 1 base and J shed 0 bases, with 9 bases lying between them. The CDR3 has 15 residues. Germline CDR1 and CDR2: SEHNR and FQNEAQ (reference sequence). As DNA, the CDR3 is TGTGCCAGCAGCTTAGATGGCAGGATGAACACTGAAGCTTTCTTT. Translation gives CASSLDGRMNTEAFF.

The gene calls are TRBV7-9 and TRBJ1-2; TRBD1 aligns across 7 bases. After removal of 10 bases from V and 6 bases from J, the junction contained 17 bases not matched to a gene. The CDR3 sequence is 15 residues long. Germline lookup yields CDR1 SEHNR and CDR2 FQNEAQ (reference sequence). The CDR3 coding sequence is TGTGCCATCCTGACCCTAGACAGGGTAGGAGATGGCTACACCTTC. This translates into CAILTLDRVGDGYTF.

This rearrangement joins TRBV30 to TRBJ1-5; D possibly corresponds to TRBD1 (5 bases). This CDR3 has 16 amino acids. Trimming stripped 0 bases from V and 7 bases from J, with 19 bases between. Germline values: CDR1 GTSNPN, CDR2 SVGIG (reference sequence). This chain's CDR3 is CAWSVPGVLIGQPQHF. The CDR3 coding sequence is TGTGCCTGGAGTGTACCGGGGGTCTTGATAGGACAGCCCCAGCATTTT.

This sequence joins TRBV6-5 and TRBJ2-1, with TRBD1 matching 11 bases. CDR3 length equals 16 residues. Germline assignment: CDR1 MNHEY and CDR2 SVGAGI. Trimming removed 2 bases from V and 6 bases from J; junction bases left unmatched: 6. The CDR3 loop reads CASSYAPGTGGNEQFF. CDR3 DNA sequence: TGTGCCAGCAGTTACGCCCCAGGGACAGGGGGCAATGAGCAGTTCTTC.

V usage is TRBV4-1 and J usage is TRBJ2-1, with TRBD2 identical over 12 bases. This CDR3 has 20 residues. Looked up from germline, CDR1 is MGHRA and CDR2 is YSYEKL. V shed 4 bases, J shed 4 bases, and the junction held 17 bases outside the gene matches. The CDR3 spells CASSREASSGGALSYNEQFF. DNA of the CDR3: TGCGCCAGCAGCCGCGAGGCGTCTAGCGGGGGGGCTCTATCGTACAATGAGCAGTTCTTC.

The V call is TRBV6-1, the J call TRBJ1-4, with D unclear. V gave up 1 base and J gave up 6 bases, with 12 bases separating them. This CDR3 spans 15 amino acids. Per germline, CDR1 MNHNS and CDR2 SASEGT. CDR3 loop: CASSEGGGEYEKLFF. The CDR3 nucleotides read TGTGCCAGCAGTGAAGGGGGAGGAGAGTATGAAAAACTGTTTTTT.

This clone was observed a few times. The V and J genes are TRBV4-2 and TRBJ1-2; 7 nucleotides agree with TRBD1. Trimming took 1 base from V and 6 from J; bases not matched to a gene: 2. CDR1 is LGHNA and CDR2 is YNFKEQ in the germline V gene. CDR3 length: 13 residues. CDR3 nucleotide sequence: TGTGCCAGCAGCCAAGGACAGGGACATGGCTACACCTTC. Translating gives CASSQGQGHGYTF.

This chain uses TRBV4-2 with TRBJ2-3; D is ambiguous. Trimming removed 2 bases at V and 2 bases at J, with 5 bases between. CDR1 is LGHNA, CDR2 YNFKEQ, per germline. The CDR3 runs 13 residues. Written as DNA, the CDR3 is TGTGCCAGCAGCCAACAGATCACAGATACGCAGTATTTT. Amino acid sequence: CASSQQITDTQYF.

This clone appeared a single time. This CDR3 reads CASSTSSVTVQDEKLFF. The CDR3 bases are TGTGCCAGCAGCACAAGCTCGGTCACAGTGCAGGATGAAAAACTGTTTTTT. V gene TRBV7-9 combines with J gene TRBJ1-4; D is uncertain. CDR1 and CDR2 from the germline V gene are SEHNR and FQNEAQ (reference sequence). This CDR3 contains 17 residues. V was pared by 5 bases and J by 6 bases, with 22 bases between.

V and J are TRBV5-1 and TRBJ2-3, with TRBD2 matching over 8 bases. Germline values: CDR1 SGHRS, CDR2 YFSETQ. Unmatched junction bases numbered 2, after V lost 4 bases and J lost 1 base. CDR3 size: 14 residues. The CDR3 loop is CASSLSGGTDTQYF. CDR3 DNA: TGCGCCAGCAGCCTTAGCGGGGGCACAGATACGCAGTATTTT.

The chain employs TRBV5-1 and TRBJ1-3; 9 bases fit TRBD1. The CDR3 is made up of 17 amino acids. J was trimmed by 0 bases and V by 0 bases; bases with no gene match: 4. Looked up from germline, CDR1 is SGHRS and CDR2 is YFSETQ. CDR3 in amino acids: CASSLVGTGLSGNTIYF. DNA for the CDR3: TGCGCCAGCAGCTTGGTGGGGACAGGGCTCTCTGGAAACACCATATATTTT.

The chain employs TRBV12-3 or TRBV12-4 and TRBJ2-7; 7 positions match TRBD1. CDR3 length: 11 residues. Trimming cost V 5 bases and J 6 bases; bases outside gene matches: 1. This chain's CDR3 is CASSRGPEQYF. The CDR3 DNA sequence: TGTGCCAGCAGTAGGGGGCCCGAGCAGTACTTC.

The CDR3 coding sequence is TGTGCCAGTAGTATTCAGGGACTGAAGAACACTGAAGCTTTCTTT. Protein: CASSIQGLKNTEAFF. The chain combines TRBV19 with TRBJ1-1; maybe TRBD1 (5 bases). This CDR3 has 15 amino acids. The V and J ends lost 3 bases and 1 base respectively, with 12 bases between them. Germline CDR1 LNHDA, CDR2 SQIVND (reference sequence).

The V and J genes are TRBV30 and TRBJ1-6, with 12 bases that match TRBD1. This CDR3 has 14 amino acids. Germline trimming cut 4 bases from V and 9 bases from J; bases unmatched to any gene: 4. From germline, CDR1 is GTSNPN and CDR2 SVGIG (reference sequence). This chain's CDR3 is CAWIPGQGASPLHF. In DNA, the CDR3 is TGTGCCTGGATACCGGGACAGGGGGCTTCACCCCTCCACTTT.

Only one count was recorded for this clone. The V and J genes are TRBV21-1 and TRBJ1-5; TRBD1, the table's D call, lacks a check against the DNA. TRBV21-1 is a documented pseudogene. This CDR3 has 20 residues. The CDR3 loop is CASSSKRRGQGPDSNQPQHF. The CDR3 region has the DNA TGTGCCAGCAGCTCGAAAAGGCGGGGACAGGGTCCGGATAGCAATCAGCCCCAGCATTTT.

This rearrangement joins TRBV30 to TRBJ2-7; D call uncertain. Germline assignment: CDR1 GTSNPN and CDR2 SVGIG (reference sequence). This CDR3 has 14 residues. V lost 3 bases, J lost 2 bases, and 14 bases lay in between. CDR3: CAWSETRVTYEQYF. The CDR3 nucleotides read TGTGCCTGGAGCGAGACAAGAGTCACCTACGAGCAGTACTTC.

V usage is TRBV6-5 and J usage is TRBJ2-5; possible D gene TRBD1, 6 bases. Germline-derived CDR1 and CDR2 are MNHEY and SVGAGI. CDR3 size: 13 residues. V was clipped by 6 bases and J by 5 bases, with 13 bases between them. The CDR3 coding sequence is TGTGCCAGCAGAAACACAGGGACGGAGACCCAGTACTTC. The encoded protein is CASRNTGTETQYF.

This chain links TRBV4-1 with TRBJ1-4; no reliable D call. Germline assignment: CDR1 MGHRA and CDR2 YSYEKL. This CDR3 region has 15 residues. V lost 5 bases, J lost 4 bases, and 14 bases lay in between. CDR3 DNA: TGCGCCAGCAGCTCCTTGGGCAGGAATAATGAAAAACTGTTTTTT. Translating it yields CASSSLGRNNEKLFF.

The rearrangement uses TRBV6-1 and TRBJ2-3, with 13 positions matching TRBD2. V trimming: 2 bases; J trimming: 3 bases; junction bases outside the gene matches: 2. In germline, CDR1 is MNHNS, CDR2 SASEGT. The CDR3 length is 16 residues. CDR3 DNA sequence: TGTGCCAGCAGTGAAACTAGCGGGGGGGCGACAGATACGCAGTATTTT. Translation gives CASSETSGGATDTQYF.

J is TRBJ1-6 and V is TRBV6-2 or TRBV6-3, with a tentative D call TRBD1 (6 bases). CDR1 and CDR2 from the germline V gene are MNHEY and SVGEGT. The CDR3 runs to 15 residues. V dropped 0 bases and J dropped 7 bases, with 10 bases sitting between them. The CDR3 is CASSYSRGLNSPLHF. The DNA of the CDR3 is TGTGCCAGCAGTTACTCCAGGGGATTGAATTCACCCCTCCACTTT.

Here the CDR3 reads CASSFLSGSLNTEAFF. The CDR3 DNA reads as TGTGCCAGCAGTTTCCTCAGCGGAAGCTTGAACACTGAAGCTTTCTTT. This chain joins TRBV28 and TRBJ1-1; D gene ambiguous. CDR1 is MDHEN, CDR2 SYDVKM, per germline. The CDR3 contains 16 residues. V dropped 3 bases and J dropped 0 bases, with 14 bases sitting between them. Based on the CDR3 plus reference TRBV28 and TRBJ1-1, the full variable domain is DVKVTQSSRYLVKRTGEKVFLECVQDMDHENMFWYRQDPGLGLRLIYFSYDVKMKEKGDIPEGYSVSREKKERFSLILESASTNQTSMYLCASSFLSGSLNTEAFFGQGTRLTVV.

The chain has TRBV19 and TRBJ1-2; D is possibly TRBD1 (6 bases). The CDR3 covers 15 residues. CDR1 is LNHDA and CDR2 is SQIVND in the germline V gene (reference sequence). V lost 6 bases, J lost 3 bases, and 17 bases lay in between. The CDR3 bases are TGTGCCAGTAGACTTTTGGACAGAGTCGACTATGGCTACACCTTC. Translated: CASRLLDRVDYGYTF.

The table lists this clone with many counts. V and J are TRBV2 and TRBJ1-2; no reliable D call. V shed 3 bases and J shed 0 bases, with 8 bases lying between them. Germline CDR1 is SNHLY and CDR2 is FYNNEI. The CDR3 sequence is 14 residues long. The CDR3 protein is CASSDDGANYGYTF. The CDR3 DNA follows: TGTGCCAGCAGTGACGACGGAGCTAACTATGGCTACACCTTC.

This chain links TRBV30 with TRBJ1-1; D possibly corresponds to TRBD1 (5 bases). Germline values: CDR1 GTSNPN, CDR2 SVGIG (reference sequence). Trimming left V 5 bases short and J 2 bases short, with 12 bases between. The CDR3 loop spans 13 amino acids. The DNA for the CDR3 is TGTGCCTGGGGTAGGAGGGGCAACACTGAAGCTTTCTTT. Translation: CAWGRRGNTEAFF.

The gene calls are TRBV3-1 (or the pseudogene TRBV3-2) and TRBJ1-5, with 11 bases fitting TRBD1. Germline loops: CDR1 LGHDT, CDR2 YNNKEL (reference sequence). With 2 bases clipped from V and 7 bases from J, the junction kept 7 bases outside the gene matches. There are 16 residues in the CDR3. The CDR3 loop is CASSQTWTGGEQPQHF. For the CDR3, the DNA is TGTGCCAGCAGCCAAACTTGGACAGGGGGCGAGCAGCCCCAGCATTTT.

The chain links TRBV7-9 to TRBJ1-5; TRBD1 matches 8 bases. Germline V gives CDR1 SEHNR, CDR2 FQNEAQ (reference sequence). V shed 4 bases and J 4 bases; nucleotides not matched to a gene: 3. The CDR3 contains 14 residues. CDR3 sequence (DNA): TGTGCCAGCAGCTCGACAGGGGAAAATCAGCCCCAGCATTTT. Protein: CASSSTGENQPQHF.